These 8 T cell receptor beta chains originate from one sample sequenced in a study of control samples from healthy donors and cancer patients. Sequenced by immunoSEQ multiplex PCR; TCRdb stores in-frame clones only, minus some. The repertoire has some 130,000 clones, approximately 95% of them found once; the top ten carry roughly 4%. The sequenced sample consisted of blood. These TCRs come from a man under 40 in good health.

The V and J genes are TRBV4-3 and TRBJ2-2, with D maybe TRBD1 (5 bases). Trimming removed 3 bases at V and 7 bases at J, with 9 bases between. CDR3 length: 13 residues. Germline loops: CDR1 LGHNA, CDR2 YSLEER. In DNA form, the CDR3 reads TGCGCCAGCAGCCAGAACCAGGGCGGGGAGCTGTTTTTT. This sequence encodes CASSQNQGGELFF.

The CDR3 loop is CASSGGTGFLSNQPQHF. For the CDR3, the DNA is TGTGCCAGCAGTGGGGGGACAGGATTTTTGAGCAATCAGCCCCAGCATTTT. V usage is TRBV6-1 and J usage is TRBJ1-5; 8 nucleotides line up with TRBD1. The V and J ends lost 4 bases and 1 base, in that order; junction bases with no gene match: 9. Germline-derived CDR1 and CDR2 are MNHNS and SASEGT. The CDR3 consists of 17 residues.

The CDR3, as DNA: TGTGCCAGCAGTTACTTCCGCGGGCAAGAGACCCAGTACTTC. The encoded protein is CASSYFRGQETQYF. The V gene is TRBV6-2 or TRBV6-3, the J gene TRBJ2-5; a possible D gene is TRBD2 (5 bases). V gave up 1 base and J gave up 2 bases, with 8 bases separating them. Per germline, CDR1 MNHEY and CDR2 SVGEGT. The CDR3 totals 14 residues.

The rearrangement joins TRBV7-9 to TRBJ2-7; D gene ambiguous. V was trimmed by 2 bases and J by 3 bases, leaving 8 bases between them. The germline V gene encodes CDR1 SEHNR and CDR2 FQNEAQ (reference sequence). There are 13 residues in the CDR3. CDR3 protein: CASSLISYYEQYF. CDR3 coding DNA: TGTGCCAGCAGCTTAATCAGTTACTACGAGCAGTACTTC.

The CDR3 loop is CASSPWAMNTGELFF. The CDR3 bases are TGTGCCAGCAGCCCATGGGCTATGAACACCGGGGAGCTGTTTTTT. V gene TRBV5-5 combines with J gene TRBJ2-2; no clear D gene. The CDR3 consists of 15 residues. V was trimmed by 4 bases and J by 1 base, leaving 11 bases between them. Per germline, CDR1 SGHKS and CDR2 YYEKEE (reference sequence).

The chain has TRBV19 and TRBJ2-1; D may be TRBD1 (6 bases). This CDR3 contains 16 residues. The V and J ends lost 4 bases and 2 bases respectively, with 15 bases between them. The germline V gene has CDR1 LNHDA and CDR2 SQIVND (reference sequence). CDR3 DNA sequence: TGTGCCAGTAGTACAGTACAGGGAAGGGCCTACAATGAGCAGTTCTTC. Amino acids: CASSTVQGRAYNEQFF.

The chain couples TRBV5-5 to TRBJ2-7; 13 bases fit TRBD2. V shed 1 base and J 0 bases; nucleotides not matched to a gene: 7. This CDR3 has 18 residues. Germline V gene lookup returns CDR1 SGHKS and CDR2 YYEKEE (reference sequence). The CDR3, as DNA: TGTGCCAGCAGCTTGTCCCGACTAGCGGGGGGATTCTCCTACGAGCAGTACTTC. Amino acid sequence: CASSLSRLAGGFSYEQYF.

V is TRBV4-1 and J is TRBJ1-6; D is unclear. The CDR3 totals 16 residues. V lost 4 bases to trimming and J lost 0 bases, with 10 bases between them. Germline CDR1 is MGHRA and CDR2 is YSYEKL. CDR3 nucleotides: TGCGCCAGCAGCCTCCTTGGGAGCTCCTATAATTCACCCCTCCACTTT. Protein product: CASSLLGSSYNSPLHF.